Sequencing of this TCR beta chain was carried out in a study of blood T cell repertoires in COVID-19. The study recruited people aged roughly 18 to 89 years across about two dozen US areas. Assignment of participants to cohorts was predicated upon participant-reported clinical history. Original processing notes: Quantification of nucleated cells was approximated via reference gene primer amplification. Repertoires were generated with immunoSEQ multiplex PCR, while TCRdb's copy carries only in-frame clones and drops some. The DNA gave D and trimming, while V, J and clone size come from that table. Of hundreds of thousands of clones listed, roughly 89% are singletons. This sequence was found in a woman in her forties or fifties who had recovered from COVID-19. Sequencing was done on a sample of PBMCs or T cells enriched from blood (not recorded which).

CDR3 in DNA: TGTGCCAGCAGCTTGGTTTGGGGACAGGATCTTGGCTACACCTTC. It yields the protein CASSLVWGQDLGYTF. The chain recombines TRBV5-5 with TRBJ1-2; 8 nucleotides agree with TRBD1. Trimming cost V 0 bases and J 7 bases; bases outside gene matches: 8. Germline V gene lookup returns CDR1 SGHKS and CDR2 YYEKEE (reference sequence). The CDR3 runs to 15 residues.